Following are 27 T cell receptor beta chains from one sample sequenced in a study of shared clonotypes between healthy human individuals. Assay used: immunoSEQ multiplex PCR; TCRdb lists only in-frame clones, some missing. The table lists around 2.3 million clones, approximately 94% of them singletons. Sequenced sample: naive CD4+ T cells sorted from blood. As to subset: CD45RA+ positively selected. The receptors here all came from a man between 18 and 35 years old in good health.

The gene calls are TRBV28 and TRBJ2-7; 8 bases match TRBD2. Per the germline V gene, CDR1 is MDHEN and CDR2 is SYDVKM. The J segment lost 1 base and the V segment lost 3 bases, leaving 8 bases of the junction unmatched. There are 16 residues in the CDR3. The CDR3: CASSFPPGLGSYEQYF. In DNA, the CDR3 is TGTGCCAGCAGTTTCCCCCCGGGACTAGGTTCCTACGAGCAGTACTTC.

V gene TRBV30 combines with J gene TRBJ2-1; D call uncertain. Germline CDR1 GTSNPN, CDR2 SVGIG (reference sequence). V gave up 0 bases and J gave up 4 bases, with 4 bases separating them. The CDR3 extends over 12 amino acids. The CDR3: CAWSVKYNEQFF. The CDR3 DNA sequence: TGTGCCTGGAGTGTTAAGTACAATGAGCAGTTCTTC.

This clone occurred once. The CDR3 reads CASSMGLAGVSGVQYF. CDR3 in DNA: TGCGCCAGCAGCATGGGACTAGCGGGGGTTTCAGGGGTCCAGTACTTC. This chain connects TRBV5-1 to TRBJ2-5; 14 bases fit TRBD2. CDR1 and CDR2 (germline): SGHRS, YFSETQ. The CDR3 covers 16 residues. The V gene end was trimmed by 4 bases and the J gene end by 10 bases; junction bases not matched to a gene: 12.

A note on this clone: The sample holds other DNA sequences that translate to the same CDR3. This rearrangement joins TRBV5-1 to TRBJ2-5; D gene uncertain. Deletions cut 4 bases from V and 2 bases from J, with 6 bases between. Germline-derived CDR1 and CDR2 are SGHRS and YFSETQ. The CDR3 consists of 12 residues. The CDR3 coding sequence is TGCGCCAGCAGCCTACTTCAAGAGACCCAGTACTTC. Translating it yields CASSLLQETQYF.

The genes are TRBV19 and TRBJ2-7, with 7 nucleotides matching TRBD2. Per the germline V gene, CDR1 is LNHDA and CDR2 is SQIVND (reference sequence). Trimming at V came to 9 bases and at J to 3 bases, leaving 14 bases not matched to a gene. The CDR3 is made up of 15 amino acids. CDR3 DNA: TGTGCCAGCGAACGGTGCGGGGGAAACCTCTACGAGCAGTACTTC. This codes for CASERCGGNLYEQYF.

The chain recombines TRBV6-6 with TRBJ1-1; 7 nucleotides line up with TRBD1. V lost 4 bases to trimming and J lost 3 bases; unmatched junction nucleotides: 8. The CDR3 extends over 15 amino acids. CDR1 and CDR2 (germline): MNHNY, SVGAGI (reference sequence). The CDR3 DNA follows: TGTGCCAGCAGTTTCAAGACAGGGAGGGACACTGAAGCTTTCTTT. Its translation is CASSFKTGRDTEAFF.

The chain employs TRBV27 and TRBJ1-1, with D perhaps matching TRBD1 (5 bases). This CDR3 is 13 amino acids long. Germline-derived CDR1 and CDR2 are MNHEY and SMNVEV (reference sequence). Trimming cost V 3 bases and J 4 bases, with 9 bases left between them. The CDR3 sequence: CASSLGGGTEAFF. Written as DNA, the CDR3 is TGTGCCAGCAGTTTGGGGGGGGGCACTGAAGCTTTCTTT.

This chain connects TRBV7-8 to TRBJ2-7; 8 bases map to TRBD1. This CDR3 is built from 15 residues. V lost 6 bases to trimming and J lost 2 bases; unmatched junction nucleotides: 9. Germline CDR1 and CDR2: SGHVS and FQNEAQ. CDR3 bases: TGTGCCAGCAGACCTGGACAGGGTCAGCCCTACGAGCAGTACTTC. Its protein is CASRPGQGQPYEQYF.

The V and J genes are TRBV7-2 and TRBJ2-5; 12 bases are shared with TRBD2. The J segment lost 7 bases and the V segment lost 10 bases, leaving 4 bases of the junction unmatched. This CDR3 has 12 amino acids. The V gene's germline CDR1 is SGHTA and CDR2 FQGNSA. This CDR3 reads CAILAGGVTQYF. DNA of the CDR3: TGTGCCATCCTAGCGGGGGGGGTGACCCAGTACTTC.

The chain combines TRBV28 with TRBJ1-5; D uncertain. With 6 bases removed from V and 3 bases from J, the gap between germline ends came to 6 bases. This CDR3 contains 12 residues. Germline values: CDR1 MDHEN, CDR2 SYDVKM. CDR3 coding DNA: TGTGCCAGCAGGATAGTCAATCAGCCCCAGCATTTT. Protein sequence: CASRIVNQPQHF.

This clone came up once. This chain connects TRBV10-3 to TRBJ2-2; D unresolved. CDR1 and CDR2 from the germline V gene are ENHRY and SYGVKD. V was shortened by 5 bases and J by 0 bases, with 10 bases between the two germline ends. The CDR3 has 15 residues. DNA for the CDR3: TGTGCCATCAGTTGGAACAAATCGAACACCGGGGAGCTGTTTTTT. Amino acid sequence: CAISWNKSNTGELFF.

The gene calls are TRBV4-1 and TRBJ2-5, with D perhaps TRBD1 or TRBD2 (6 bases each). The length of the CDR3 is 15 residues. Trimming removed 0 bases from V and 4 bases from J, with 12 bases in between. CDR1 is MGHRA and CDR2 is YSYEKL in the germline V gene. In DNA form, the CDR3 reads TGCGCCAGCAGCCAAGATCCCAGGGGAGGAGAGACCCAGTACTTC. Translated: CASSQDPRGGETQYF.

V is TRBV5-8 and J is TRBJ2-5; perhaps D is TRBD1 or TRBD2 (5 bases each). The V gene's germline CDR1 is SGHTS and CDR2 YDEGEE. The CDR3 contains 14 residues. V shed 6 bases and J shed 1 base, with 13 bases lying between them. CDR3 protein: CASNLLGVQETQYF. In DNA, the CDR3 is TGTGCCAGCAACCTGTTGGGGGTCCAAGAGACCCAGTACTTC.

The chain uses TRBV10-3 and TRBJ2-5, with D possibly matching TRBD1 (5 bases). Trimming shortened V by 6 bases and J by 2 bases, and 10 bases separated the two germline ends. The V gene's germline CDR1 is ENHRY and CDR2 SYGVKD. The CDR3 is made up of 13 amino acids. The CDR3 spells CAIRDTPQETQYF. The DNA for the CDR3 is TGTGCCATCAGGGACACTCCACAAGAGACCCAGTACTTC.

The chain is built from TRBV7-2 and TRBJ2-7; D gene uncertain. This CDR3 contains 11 residues. Trimming cost V 3 bases and J 5 bases, with 5 bases left between them. Germline CDR1 reads SGHTA; CDR2 reads FQGNSA. Written as DNA, the CDR3 is TGTGCCAGCAGCTTCAGGAACGAGCAGTACTTC. This translates into CASSFRNEQYF.

The V and J genes are TRBV11-2 and TRBJ2-7; 10 bases match TRBD1. The CDR3 runs to 15 residues. Germline CDR1 and CDR2: SGHAT and FQNNGV. The V and J ends lost 5 bases and 5 bases, in that order; junction bases with no gene match: 9. The CDR3 spells CASSRNTGTGDEQYF. The CDR3 bases are TGTGCCAGCAGCCGAAATACCGGGACAGGGGACGAGCAGTACTTC.

The rearrangement links TRBV10-1 to TRBJ2-7, with TRBD2 matching over 13 bases. This CDR3 has 15 amino acids. The junction had 4 bases not matched to a gene; V was cut back by 3 bases and J by 5 bases. CDR1 is WNHNN, CDR2 SYGVQD, per germline (reference sequence). CDR3: CASSDGTSGVDEQYF. For the CDR3, the DNA is TGCGCCAGCAGTGACGGGACTAGCGGGGTAGACGAGCAGTACTTC.

J is TRBJ1-1 and V is TRBV5-6; D gene ambiguous. V shed 0 bases and J shed 7 bases, with 13 bases lying between them. Germline CDR1 is SGHDT and CDR2 is YYEEEE. This CDR3 has 14 residues. The CDR3 protein is CASSLAADMIEAFF. For the CDR3, the DNA is TGTGCCAGCAGCTTGGCCGCCGACATGATTGAAGCTTTCTTT.

The chain is built from TRBV11-1 and TRBJ1-2; the D gene is possibly TRBD1 (6 bases). CDR1 SGHAT and CDR2 FQDESV come from the germline V gene (reference sequence). The CDR3 totals 14 residues. Trimming took 4 bases from V and 2 from J, leaving 11 bases between them. CDR3 coding DNA: TGTGCCAGCAGCTCCGTAGGGGGGAACTATGGCTACACCTTC. Its translation: CASSSVGGNYGYTF.

The chain carries TRBV2 and TRBJ2-1; D unclear. The V and J ends lost 1 base and 12 bases respectively, with 10 bases between them. There are 12 residues in the CDR3. Germline V gives CDR1 SNHLY, CDR2 FYNNEI. The CDR3 region is CASSEGLTSQFF. Here the CDR3 DNA reads TGTGCCAGCAGTGAAGGACTTACTTCGCAGTTCTTC. The variable domain in full, completed from reference TRBV2 and TRBJ2-1, reads EPEVTQTPSHQVTQMGQEVILRCVPISNHLYFYWYRQILGQKVEFLVSFYNNEISEKSEIFDDQFSVERPDGSNFTLKIRSTKLEDSAMYFCASSEGLTSQFFGPGTRLTVL.

The sample holds one count of this clone. The V and J genes are TRBV5-1 and TRBJ2-1, with D possibly being TRBD2 (6 bases). The CDR3 is 14 amino acids. The germline gives CDR1 SGHRS, CDR2 YFSETQ. Deletions cut 7 bases from V and 0 bases from J, with 11 bases between. DNA of the CDR3: TGCGCCAGCGGGGAGGATTACTCCTACAATGAGCAGTTCTTC. Its translation is CASGEDYSYNEQFF.

The V gene is TRBV11-2, the J gene TRBJ1-4; possibly TRBD1 for D (5 bases). The ends were cut back, 4 bases at V and 7 bases at J, with 16 bases in the middle. The CDR3 is 15 residues long. In germline, CDR1 is SGHAT, CDR2 FQNNGV. This chain's CDR3 is CASSSDSLVSEKLFF. The CDR3 DNA follows: TGTGCCAGCAGCTCTGACAGTTTGGTTAGTGAAAAACTGTTTTTT.

CDR3 DNA sequence: TGTGCCAGCAGCCAGGGGGGAATAGAGACCCAGTACTTC. It codes for CASSQGGIETQYF. The V and J genes are TRBV11-3 and TRBJ2-5, with TRBD1 as a possible D gene (7 bases). Germline CDR1 is SGHNT and CDR2 is YENEEA. V gave up 5 bases and J gave up 4 bases, with 11 bases separating them. There are 13 residues in the CDR3.

The chain carries TRBV6-1 and TRBJ1-3; D unclear. The CDR3 is 14 residues long. Germline CDR1 reads MNHNS; CDR2 reads SASEGT. Trimming shortened V by 6 bases and J by 0 bases, and 9 bases separated the two germline ends. The CDR3 protein is CASRAASSGNTIYF. The CDR3 DNA is TGTGCCAGCAGAGCGGCGAGCTCTGGAAACACCATATATTTT.

V and J are TRBV30 and TRBJ1-1; no definite D call. The germline V and J ends were trimmed by 0 bases and 5 bases, with 16 bases remaining between them. Germline CDR1 GTSNPN, CDR2 SVGIG (reference sequence). The CDR3 loop spans 15 amino acids. The CDR3 is CAWSVGFLSKTEAFF. The CDR3 DNA follows: TGTGCCTGGAGTGTAGGGTTCTTGTCGAAGACTGAAGCTTTCTTT. The complete variable domain, with remaining parts taken from reference TRBV30 and TRBJ1-1, reads SQTIHQWPATLVQPVGSPLSLECTVEGTSNPNLYWYRQAAGRGLQLLFYSVGIGQISSEVPQNLSASRPQDRQFILSSKKLLLSDSGFYLCAWSVGFLSKTEAFFGQGTRLTVV.

This clone was counted a single time. The J gene is TRBJ2-1, the V gene TRBV4-3; 12 bases map to TRBD2. Germline CDR1 reads LGHNA; CDR2 reads YSLEER. V shed 0 bases and J 7 bases; nucleotides not matched to a gene: 10. The CDR3 sequence is 18 residues long. The CDR3 sequence is CASSQEVLAGGPRNEQFF. CDR3 nucleotide sequence: TGCGCCAGCAGCCAAGAGGTCCTAGCGGGAGGGCCCAGAAATGAGCAGTTCTTC.

The V call is TRBV29-1, the J call TRBJ2-2, with D possibly TRBD1 on 5 matching bases. The CDR3 runs to 14 residues. Germline CDR1 SQVTM, CDR2 ANQGSEA. V dropped 6 bases and J dropped 5 bases, with 16 bases sitting between them. CDR3 coding DNA: TGCAGCGTCCGAGAATTGGGGCAAACCGGGGAGCTGTTTTTT. Its protein product is CSVRELGQTGELFF.